This T cell receptor beta chain was captured in a study of T cell responses to AZD1222 COVID-19 vaccine. General study results and limits: None of the repertoires were sampled until the peak T cell response had passed.

As to this clone: Its specificity is not known.

Assay used: immunoSEQ multiplex PCR; TCRdb lists only in-frame clones, some missing. Of 120,000 or so clones in the sample, 85% to 95% are singletons; the top ten hold 1.7%. V lost 5 bases, J lost 8 bases, and 7 bases stayed unmatched. The CDR3 totals 14 residues. Germline V gene data show CDR1 as SEHNR and CDR2 as FQNEAQ (reference sequence). V usage is TRBV7-9 and J usage is TRBJ1-4, with 8 bases identical to TRBD1. The clonotype was recovered from an adult in good health. Specimen: peripheral blood, collected on day 0 of AZD1222 vaccination. The CDR3 loop is CASSGQGREEKLFF. The CDR3, as DNA: TGTGCCAGCAGCGGACAGGGAAGGGAAGAAAAACTGTTTTTT. Looking up the rest from reference TRBV7-9 and TRBJ1-4 gives the full variable domain: DTGVSQNPRHKITKRGQNVTFRCDPISEHNRLYWYRQTLGQGPEFLTYFQNEAQLEKSRLLSDRFSAERPKGSFSTLEIQRTEQGDSAMYLCASSGQGREEKLFFGSGTQLSVL.